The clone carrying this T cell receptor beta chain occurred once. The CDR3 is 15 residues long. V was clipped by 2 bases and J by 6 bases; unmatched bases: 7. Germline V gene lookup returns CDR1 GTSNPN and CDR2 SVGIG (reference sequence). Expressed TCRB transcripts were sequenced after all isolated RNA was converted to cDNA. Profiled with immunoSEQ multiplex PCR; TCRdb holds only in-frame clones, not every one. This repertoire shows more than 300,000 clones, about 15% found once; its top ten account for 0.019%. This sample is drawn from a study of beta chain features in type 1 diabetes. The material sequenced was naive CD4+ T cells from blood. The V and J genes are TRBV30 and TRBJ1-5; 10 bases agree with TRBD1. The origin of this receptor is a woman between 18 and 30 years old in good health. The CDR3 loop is CAWSLQTGGFQPQHF. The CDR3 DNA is TGTGCCTGGAGTCTCCAGACAGGGGGCTTTCAGCCCCAGCATTTT.